A selection of T cell receptor beta chains follows, all from one sample in a study of sequential checkpoint blockade in melanoma. Clones were read by immunoSEQ multiplex PCR, and TCRdb kept only the in-frame ones, dropping some. The sample includes some 22,000 clones, about 82% of them seen just once. Sequenced here: CD8+ T cells sorted from blood (inferred from file names), sampled from a patient given nivolumab and ipilimumab in sequence. Receptors were obtained from a human donor with melanoma. The CDR3 runs from the conserved cysteine through the conserved F or W. D genes are given only for firm matches. Expanded clones are given a class, and other clones once, few, many or no size at all.

j_call,v_call,clone_size,d_call,cdr3_aa,cdr3_nt
TRBJ1-5,TRBV4-1,-,-,CASSPMAFSNQPQHF,TGCGCCAGCAGCCCGATGGCCTTTAGCAATCAGCCCCAGCATTTT
TRBJ2-7,TRBV27,-,-,CASRFTGTSYEQYF,TGTGCCAGCAGGTTTACGGGAACCTCCTACGAGCAGTACTTC
TRBJ2-7,TRBV30,-,TRBD1,CAWSNTGGDEQYF,TGTGCCTGGAGCAACACAGGGGGCGACGAGCAGTACTTC
TRBJ2-5,TRBV10-3,few,-,CAISERGASTAETQYF,TGTGCCATCAGTGAGCGTGGGGCTTCCACCGCGGAGACCCAGTACTTC
TRBJ2-5,TRBV6-5,-,-,CAAGSGLETQYF,TGTGCCGCAGGCTCTGGATTGGAGACCCAGTACTTC
TRBJ2-6,TRBV13,-,TRBD1,CASSLGQAISGANVLTF,TGTGCCAGCAGCCTGGGACAGGCTATCTCTGGGGCCAACGTCCTGACTTTC
TRBJ2-3,TRBV4-2,-,TRBD2,CASSVREVDADTQYF,TGTGCCAGCAGCGTCCGGGAGGTAGACGCAGATACGCAGTATTTT
TRBJ2-7,TRBV14,-,-,CASSQDTYRNVHPINEQYF,TGTGCCAGCAGCCAAGATACCTACAGGAATGTACACCCTATTAACGAGCAGTACTTC
TRBJ2-4,TRBV4-1,once,TRBD2,CASSQAGGNIQYF,TGCGCCAGCAGCCAAGCCGGGGGGAACATTCAGTACTTC
TRBJ2-1,TRBV27,-,TRBD2,CASSLPKTSGFNNEQFF,TGTGCCAGCAGTTTACCTAAGACTAGCGGGTTTAACAATGAGCAGTTCTTC
TRBJ1-1,TRBV5-5,-,TRBD1,CASSSDRGRRTEAFF,TGTGCCAGCAGCTCAGACAGGGGGAGGAGAACTGAAGCTTTCTTT
TRBJ2-7,TRBV11-2,-,TRBD1,CASTDTGQGAYEQYF,TGTGCCAGCACCGATACTGGACAGGGGGCATACGAGCAGTACTTC
TRBJ2-2,TRBV7-8,-,TRBD2,CASSFLAGGTGELFF,TGTGCCAGCAGCTTCTTAGCGGGAGGCACCGGGGAGCTGTTTTTT
TRBJ2-7,TRBV2,-,-,CASSELTDSYEQYF,TGTGCCAGCAGTGAACTGACAGACTCCTACGAGCAGTACTTC
TRBJ1-5,TRBV28,-,-,CASTFGVTGNQPQHF,TGTGCCAGCACTTTTGGGGTTACAGGGAATCAGCCCCAGCATTTT
TRBJ1-5,TRBV27,-,-,CASSLTGGWQPQHF,TGTGCCAGCAGTTTAACGGGGGGGTGGCAGCCCCAGCATTTT
TRBJ2-1,TRBV7-8,-,-,CASSPGSSYNEQFF,TGTGCCAGCAGCCCGGGGTCCAGCTACAATGAGCAGTTCTTC
TRBJ2-5,TRBV15,-,TRBD2,CATSRLPRAGGDETQYF,TGTGCCACCAGCAGACTCCCCCGAGCGGGAGGTGACGAGACCCAGTACTTC
TRBJ2-5,TRBV14,few,-,CASSRLRAAVQETQYF,TGTGCCAGCAGCCGGCTGAGGGCGGCGGTACAAGAGACCCAGTACTTC
TRBJ1-5,TRBV28,-,-,CASTGKEYSNQPQHF,TGTGCCAGCACTGGTAAGGAGTATAGCAATCAGCCCCAGCATTTT
TRBJ2-7,TRBV10-3,-,TRBD2,CAISEKPGLAGIEQYF,TGTGCCATCAGTGAGAAACCCGGACTAGCGGGAATCGAGCAGTACTTC
TRBJ1-5,TRBV7-9,once,-,CASSFFDGGQPQHF,TGTGCCAGCAGCTTTTTTGACGGCGGTCAGCCCCAGCATTTT
TRBJ2-7,TRBV30,few,TRBD2,CAWSVIGGSYEQYF,TGTGCCTGGAGTGTGATCGGGGGGAGCTACGAGCAGTACTTC
TRBJ1-3,TRBV27,-,TRBD1,CASSPDRVGLSLGGNTIYF,TGTGCCAGCAGTCCCGACAGGGTCGGTCTATCGTTAGGTGGAAACACCATATATTTT
TRBJ2-7,TRBV4-1,medium-sized,-,CASSQLLGSYEQYF,TGCGCCAGCAGCCAGCTACTAGGATCCTACGAGCAGTACTTC
TRBJ2-7,TRBV9,-,-,CASSPVLTPGYEQYF,TGTGCCAGCAGCCCTGTACTGACTCCCGGCTACGAGCAGTACTTC
TRBJ2-2,TRBV30,-,-,CAWSRTGELFF,TGTGCCTGGAGTCGGACCGGGGAGCTGTTTTTT
TRBJ2-7,TRBV27,-,-,CASSLSSGYNEQYF,TGTGCCAGCAGTCTATCCTCAGGGTACAACGAGCAGTACTTC
TRBJ2-7,TRBV5-1,few,TRBD2,CASSLGRGEGLADYEQYF,TGCGCCAGCAGCTTGGGACGTGGGGAGGGACTAGCGGATTACGAGCAGTACTTC
TRBJ2-1,TRBV2,-,TRBD2,CASELAGGYNEQFF,TGTGCCAGTGAACTAGCGGGAGGTTACAATGAGCAGTTCTTC
TRBJ2-3,TRBV7-9,few,-,CASSPDAGDTQYF,TGTGCCAGCAGCCCAGACGCGGGAGATACGCAGTATTTT
TRBJ2-1,TRBV7-6,medium-sized,-,CASSPGLNEQFF,TGTGCCAGCAGCCCCGGACTCAATGAGCAGTTCTTC
TRBJ1-1,TRBV4-1,-,-,CASSQDRRISGRRDTEAFF,TGCGCCAGCAGCCAAGATAGAAGGATTTCGGGGAGGCGCGACACTGAAGCTTTCTTT
TRBJ1-5,TRBV27,-,-,CASSLSPLNQPQHF,TGTGCCAGCAGTTTATCTCCCCTCAATCAGCCCCAGCATTTT
TRBJ1-1,TRBV11-2,-,-,CASSLGVNTEAFF,TGTGCCAGCAGCTTGGGCGTGAACACTGAAGCTTTCTTT
TRBJ2-1,TRBV10-3,-,-,CAISDPGKGYNEQFF,TGTGCCATCAGTGACCCAGGGAAGGGGTACAATGAGCAGTTCTTC
TRBJ1-2,TRBV18,-,-,CASSPGRRYITNYGYTF,TGTGCCAGCTCACCCGGGAGGAGGTATATCACTAACTATGGCTACACCTTC
TRBJ2-2,TRBV28,-,TRBD1,CASKGTDSGELFF,TGTGCCAGCAAGGGGACAGACTCCGGGGAGCTGTTTTTT
TRBJ1-1,TRBV6-1,once,-,CASGNLNTEAFF,TGTGCCAGCGGCAACCTGAACACTGAAGCTTTCTTT
TRBJ2-7,TRBV6-1,-,-,CASSEGWDSSYEQYF,TGTGCCAGCAGTGAAGGGTGGGACTCAAGCTACGAGCAGTACTTC
TRBJ2-7,TRBV27,few,TRBD1,CASSPGTGGFEYEQYF,TGTGCCAGCAGTCCTGGGACAGGGGGATTTGAGTACGAGCAGTACTTC
TRBJ2-5,TRBV11-2,-,TRBD2,CASSTRTRKTQETQYF,TGTGCCAGCAGCACCCGGACTAGAAAAACCCAAGAGACCCAGTACTTC
TRBJ2-3,TRBV7-9,-,TRBD1,CASSAEQGESTDTQYF,TGTGCCAGCAGCGCGGAGCAGGGGGAGAGCACAGATACGCAGTATTTT
TRBJ2-1,TRBV7-8,-,-,CASSLGQGPGNEQFF,TGTGCCAGCAGCTTAGGGCAGGGCCCAGGGAATGAGCAGTTCTTC
TRBJ1-1,TRBV27,-,TRBD1,CASRGRGPVGTEAFF,TGTGCCAGCAGAGGCAGGGGGCCGGTGGGCACTGAAGCTTTCTTT
TRBJ1-2,TRBV13,-,-,CASSFGGRGDSYGYTF,TGTGCCAGCAGCTTCGGGGGGCGCGGGGATTCCTATGGCTACACCTTC
TRBJ2-7,TRBV27,-,TRBD2,CASSWGLAGGYEQYF,TGTGCCAGCAGTTGGGGCCTAGCGGGAGGCTACGAGCAGTACTTC
TRBJ2-7,TRBV6-8,few,TRBD2,CASRYPTSRGYEQYF,TGTGCCAGCAGGTACCCGACTAGCCGTGGCTACGAGCAGTACTTC
TRBJ2-3,TRBV6-4,-,TRBD2,CASSPLVGGGGTDTQYF,TGTGCCAGCAGCCCCTTAGTTGGGGGGGGAGGAACAGATACGCAGTATTTT
TRBJ2-5,TRBV6-5,-,TRBD1,CASSVGTGGWETQYF,TGTGCCAGCAGTGTTGGGACAGGGGGCTGGGAGACCCAGTACTTC
TRBJ2-7,TRBV5-6,-,-,CASSLGVSEQYF,TGTGCCAGCAGCTTGGGAGTATCCGAGCAGTACTTC
TRBJ2-7,TRBV5-6,-,TRBD1,CASSFDRVIEQYF,TGTGCCAGCAGCTTCGACAGGGTAATCGAGCAGTACTTC
TRBJ1-1,TRBV4-3,-,-,CASSPSGRVNTEAFF,TGCGCCAGCAGCCCATCAGGCAGGGTGAACACTGAAGCTTTCTTT
TRBJ2-3,TRBV6-5,-,-,CASSSWQSTDTQYF,TGTGCCAGCAGTTCGTGGCAGAGCACAGATACGCAGTATTTT
TRBJ1-2,TRBV7-9,-,-,CASNINYGYTF,TGTGCCAGCAACATTAACTATGGCTACACCTTC
TRBJ1-1,TRBV6-5,once,TRBD1,CASRYLRTGYTEAFF,TGTGCCAGCAGATATCTCCGGACAGGGTACACTGAAGCTTTCTTT
TRBJ2-7,TRBV29-1,-,TRBD2,CSVEGIAGGGYEQYF,TGCAGCGTGGAGGGCATAGCGGGGGGGGGCTACGAGCAGTACTTC